The T cell receptor beta chain described here comes from a study of beta chain features in type 1 diabetes. Looking at the study overall: Age, gender and cell yields were similar between patients and healthy donors. Study-level findings and limits: The study found fewer insertions and more deletions at VDJ junctions in type 1 diabetes patients. Type 1 diabetes patients had TCRB CDR3s that were shorter (moderately but significantly so) in all four CD4+ subsets. Comparison showed that naive, central memory and Treg TCRB repertoires appeared more similar among patients than among healthy donors. High-TCR-expressing cells could be over-represented by cDNA sequencing.

The study reverse transcribed the entire isolated RNA, so it sequenced expressed TCRB transcripts. Profiled with immunoSEQ multiplex PCR; TCRdb holds only in-frame clones, not every one. The table has about 650,000 clones, roughly 12% seen once; the top ten hold more than 0.09%. Remarks on this clone: The antigen remains unidentified.

From germline, CDR1 is SGHDN and CDR2 FVKESK. This CDR3 is built from 13 residues. The germline V and J ends were trimmed by 4 bases and 1 base, with 7 bases remaining between them. This chain uses TRBV14 with TRBJ2-5; unclear D gene. Sequenced material: naive CD4+ T cells from blood. The TCR sequence derives from a man aged 25 to 40 with type 1 diabetes. The CDR3 reads CASSPTFQETQYF. The CDR3 region has the DNA TGTGCCAGCAGCCCCACCTTCCAAGAGACCCAGTACTTC.